A single count supports the clone carrying this T cell receptor beta chain. Germline CDR1 and CDR2: SSHAT and FNYEAQ (reference sequence). The germline V and J ends were trimmed by 5 bases and 5 bases, with 15 bases remaining between them. This CDR3 is 15 amino acids long. The data stem from a study of blood T cell repertoires in COVID-19. Turning to the study itself: Material from acute and convalescent COVID-19 was sourced from the United States, Italy and Spain.

Per the original data handling: Reference gene primer amplification in the assay estimated nucleated cell counts. The protocol was immunoSEQ multiplex PCR, while the TCRdb copy is restricted to in-frame clones and leaves out a portion. V and J calls and clone size are those listed in that table; D and trimming were worked out from the DNA. This table has fewer than 250,000 clones, roughly nine tenths appearing once. The TCR sequence derives from a middle-aged man with acute or convalescent COVID-19. Material: peripheral blood. This chain links TRBV7-7 with TRBJ2-2, with TRBD1 as a possible D gene (6 bases). CDR3 sequence (DNA): TGTGCCAGCAGCCCGAGTTGGACAGAAACCGGGGAGCTGTTTTTT. Translated: CASSPSWTETGELFF. The full variable domain, with the rest looked up from reference TRBV7-7 and TRBJ2-2, is GAGVSQSPRYKVTKRGQDVTLRCDPISSHATLYWYQQALGQGPEFLTYFNYEAQPDKSGLPSDRFSAERPEGSISTLTIQRTEQRDSAMYRCASSPSWTETGELFFGEGSRLTVL.